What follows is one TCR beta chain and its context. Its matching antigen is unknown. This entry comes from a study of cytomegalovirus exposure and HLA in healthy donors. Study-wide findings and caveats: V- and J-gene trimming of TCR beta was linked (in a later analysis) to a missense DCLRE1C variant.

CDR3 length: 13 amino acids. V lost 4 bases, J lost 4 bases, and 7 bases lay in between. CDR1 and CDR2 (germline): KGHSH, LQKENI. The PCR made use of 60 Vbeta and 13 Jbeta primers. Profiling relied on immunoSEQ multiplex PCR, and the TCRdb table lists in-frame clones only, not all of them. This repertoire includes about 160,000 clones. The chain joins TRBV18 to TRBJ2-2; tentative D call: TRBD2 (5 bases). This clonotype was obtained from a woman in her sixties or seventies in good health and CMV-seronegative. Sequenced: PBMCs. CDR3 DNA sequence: TGTGCCAGCTCACTCGGGATCACCGGGGAGCTGTTTTTT. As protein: CASSLGITGELFF.